Here is one T cell receptor beta chain with its context. This clonotype was seen at least ten times. Its recognized antigen is unknown. No qualities accompany the bases; no much larger clone lies one base away. What this sample's time point label stands for: patch test 3, about 24 weeks after DPC sensitization. In light of the paper, this sample's treatment or condition label describes: therapeutic diphenylcyclopropenone sensitization with weekly scalp DPC. At every patch-test visit, the blood draw took place before the patch test was put on. To be eligible, patients had to be aged 18 to 70, diagnosed with alopecia and judged suitable for DPC therapy, while pregnant patients were excluded. Total RNA was isolated from unfractionated whole blood collected in Tempus Blood RNA tubes. Library preparation was by RACE. Sequencing was carried out with a NextSeq 500. Library preparation attached unique molecular identifiers to individual cDNA molecules for quantitative, reproducible TCR counting. From each blood RNA sample, both TCR alpha and TCR beta chains were sequenced. As for how the authors treated the data: A median of about 100,000 TCRs per sample was observed, with a range of about 23,224 to 690,600. V, J and CDR3 annotation of the TCR reads was performed with the Decombinator software suite. For PS versus PT1 abundance plots, all samples were subsampled to the same number of TCRs (28,000). Expanded TCRs were defined as absent before sensitization and observed at least eight times at the 2-week time point. TCRdb reran the public reads through fastp at Q25 and MiXCR, keeping productive beta chains. Each record represents a unique CDR3 protein, reported with the most common genes and DNA among its rows. None of the V and J calls come from the authors' own analysis; TCRdb made them. Present in this sample are about 82,000 distinct CDR3 sequences, over 10% of which were seen just once. The ten largest clones capture approximately 6.2% of the sample.

The CDR3 holds 13 amino acids from the cysteine to the phenylalanine. Only the CDR3 DNA stays, 39 bases, in frame from base 1. Taken from the germline V gene, the CDR1 and CDR2 loops are SGHAT and FQNNGV. V drops 3 bases and J drops 4 bases, leaving 9 bases in between. This sample was taken from a study of human T cells and chemical hapten exposure (dated by TCRdb to the early 2020s). Looking at the study overall: For sensitization, 2% DPC in acetone was applied to a roughly 2 cm by roughly 2 cm area of upper inner arm skin. Throughout the approximately 22-week study period, patients were also given weekly therapeutic DPC doses on the scalp. Patch testing was performed on the upper back with Finn chambers containing 0.01% DPC, and the patch tests were scored after 6 days according to International Contact Dermatitis Research Group standards. Most of the patients in the cohort were female, and the cohort covered alopecia areata with under or over 50% scalp involvement, alopecia totalis and alopecia universalis. The libraries were sequenced as a pool, and the TCR yield per sample differed mostly because of small variations in library volumes within the pool. The study tracked peripheral blood TCR repertoire changes in vivo during primary and secondary sensitization to the hapten diphenylcyclopropenone (DPC) in alopecia patients. Blood was sampled from patients pre-sensitization (week 0) and at 2, 6 and about 24 weeks after DPC sensitization. For TCR sequencing, blood came from 25 to 35 alopecia patients at anywhere from one to four time points (pre-sensitization, 2, 6 and 24 weeks). The research as a whole found: Patch test score was positively correlated with the number of PT1 expanded TCRs, with significance at thresholds 8, 16 and 32 but not at 4. Compared with pre-sensitization or healthy control sets, expanded TCRs formed significantly more large CDR3 similarity clusters, which is consistent with antigen-driven responses. Repeated subsampling changed both the strength of the expansion versus patch-test correlation and the threshold at which that correlation became significant. Because all patients had alopecia, a presumed autoimmune disease, the immune response of the patients might differ from that of healthy individuals. The number of TCRs above 1 in 1000 frequency did not change with DPC sensitization; there was no evidence of global repertoire structure alterations.

Rearrangement joined TRBV11-2 to TRBJ1-2, with no confidently assigned D gene. The clonotype originates from a woman aged 45-65 years with alopecia areata. Some clones in this sample may be carry-over from other donors' samples. The sample was whole blood, taken in connection with sensitization to the hapten diphenylcyclopropenone (DPC). In nucleotides, the sequence is TGTGCCAGCAGCTTTAAAAGAGGCTATGGCTACACCTTC. This codes for CASSFKRGYGYTF.